This T cell receptor beta chain was obtained from a study of shared clonotypes between healthy human individuals. Study-wide context: Plates per donor: three CD4 naive, three CD4 memory, two CD8 naive, one CD8 memory. Study outcomes and limitations: Roughly 5.3% of naive CD4 clonotypes were common to a few donors. Sampling was confined to blood; repertoires within tissues likely differ.

Naive CD8 populations comprised CD45RO-negative cells positively selected for CCR7, excluding terminally differentiated effector memory CD45RA+ cells. As handled by the study authors: From ImmunoSEQ came sequences covering only the junction and carrying no quality scores, so filtering differed. Data came from immunoSEQ multiplex PCR; TCRdb stores just in-frame clones and leaves some out. D and trimming come from the DNA, and the V and J calls and clone size come from that table. This sample has some 740,000 clones, with 90% to 95% found just once. As concerns this clone: Its specificity is unknown.

CDR3 length: 13 amino acids. Germline-derived CDR1 and CDR2 are SEHNR and FQNEAQ (reference sequence). Trimming pared 6 bases from V and 6 bases from J, leaving 12 bases between. Sequencing was carried out using naive CD8+ T cells sorted from blood. The source of this sequence is a man aged 25 to 45 in good health. The chain combines TRBV7-9 with TRBJ2-1; weak D call: TRBD2 (6 bases). CDR3: CASRSSGGNEQFF. As DNA, the CDR3 is TGTGCCAGCAGAAGTTCCGGGGGCAATGAGCAGTTCTTC.